The rows below give T cell receptor beta chains drawn from one sample of a study of blood T cell repertoires in COVID-19. TCRdb's copy holds only in-frame clones and misses some; the assay was immunoSEQ multiplex PCR. The sample lists nearly 110,000 clones, 90% to 95% occurring once. Sequenced material: peripheral blood. The receptors originated from a woman in her 30s with acute or convalescent COVID-19. CDR3s include the opening cysteine and the closing phenylalanine or tryptophan. Fields, in order: J gene, clone size, D gene, V gene, CDR3 protein. D genes are given only for firm matches. The size field is filled for only some rows; it gives once, few, many or a size class.

j_call: TRBJ2-5
clone_size: NA
d_call: NA
v_call: TRBV29-1
cdr3_aa: CSAGEGETQYF

j_call: TRBJ1-5
clone_size: NA
d_call: NA
v_call: TRBV7-6
cdr3_aa: CASSLDETDTIGNQPQHF

j_call: TRBJ1-1
clone_size: NA
d_call: TRBD1
v_call: TRBV7-2
cdr3_aa: CASKTGQEKAEAFF

j_call: TRBJ1-6
clone_size: few
d_call: TRBD1
v_call: TRBV6-2/TRBV6-3
cdr3_aa: CASSYEQGANSPLHF

j_call: TRBJ1-4
clone_size: once
d_call: NA
v_call: TRBV18
cdr3_aa: CASSPVQANEKLFF

j_call: TRBJ2-1
clone_size: NA
d_call: NA
v_call: TRBV29-1
cdr3_aa: CSAFGNEQFF

j_call: TRBJ1-5
clone_size: NA
d_call: NA
v_call: TRBV5-5
cdr3_aa: CASSLSGTRNHQPQHF

j_call: TRBJ2-7
clone_size: NA
d_call: NA
v_call: TRBV4-3
cdr3_aa: CASSPSDRSYEQYF

j_call: TRBJ1-6
clone_size: NA
d_call: NA
v_call: TRBV5-1
cdr3_aa: CASSLQGNNSPLHF

j_call: TRBJ1-1
clone_size: NA
d_call: NA
v_call: TRBV27
cdr3_aa: CASSLNRNTEAFF

j_call: TRBJ1-4
clone_size: NA
d_call: TRBD1
v_call: TRBV6-5
cdr3_aa: CASSYSGTGTEKLFF

j_call: TRBJ2-7
clone_size: NA
d_call: NA
v_call: TRBV15
cdr3_aa: CATSRDNGYEQYF

j_call: TRBJ1-2
clone_size: NA
d_call: TRBD1
v_call: TRBV3-1/TRBV3-2
cdr3_aa: CASSQAARTGEYHGYTF

j_call: TRBJ2-7
clone_size: once
d_call: NA
v_call: TRBV18
cdr3_aa: CASSAGGTGTYEQYF

j_call: TRBJ1-1
clone_size: NA
d_call: TRBD1
v_call: TRBV11-3
cdr3_aa: CASSRTGGQNTEAFF

j_call: TRBJ2-5
clone_size: once
d_call: NA
v_call: TRBV7-2
cdr3_aa: CASSLEGGQETQYF

j_call: TRBJ2-7
clone_size: NA
d_call: TRBD1
v_call: TRBV11-3
cdr3_aa: CASSSGTGNHEQYF

j_call: TRBJ2-3
clone_size: NA
d_call: TRBD2
v_call: TRBV5-1
cdr3_aa: CASSLGLAGADTQYF

j_call: TRBJ1-1
clone_size: NA
d_call: NA
v_call: TRBV6-5
cdr3_aa: CASSTSGGMNTEAFF

j_call: TRBJ2-7
clone_size: NA
d_call: NA
v_call: TRBV6-1
cdr3_aa: CASSEEPVAYEQYF

j_call: TRBJ2-3
clone_size: once
d_call: TRBD2
v_call: TRBV7-9
cdr3_aa: CASSPRGGAADTQYF

j_call: TRBJ2-7
clone_size: NA
d_call: TRBD2
v_call: TRBV4-1
cdr3_aa: CASSQGTSGIYEQYF

j_call: TRBJ2-1
clone_size: NA
d_call: TRBD2
v_call: TRBV4-1
cdr3_aa: CASSQNSGGRNNEQFF

j_call: TRBJ2-4
clone_size: NA
d_call: NA
v_call: TRBV3-1/TRBV3-2
cdr3_aa: CASSQDLARTHIQYF

j_call: TRBJ2-3
clone_size: NA
d_call: NA
v_call: TRBV18
cdr3_aa: CASSPIQQRQGETDTQYF

j_call: TRBJ2-6
clone_size: NA
d_call: NA
v_call: TRBV6-2/TRBV6-3
cdr3_aa: CASSLSFSGANVLTF

j_call: TRBJ2-3
clone_size: NA
d_call: NA
v_call: TRBV30
cdr3_aa: CAWLATDTQYF

j_call: TRBJ1-1
clone_size: NA
d_call: NA
v_call: TRBV4-3
cdr3_aa: CASSQDRVGTEAFF

j_call: TRBJ2-7
clone_size: few
d_call: TRBD1
v_call: TRBV6-5
cdr3_aa: CASRDRGGGYEQYF